The 9 T cell receptor beta chains given below trace back to one sample, sequenced in a study of T cell clonality in common variable immunodeficiency. Some clones are missing from TCRdb's copy, which holds only in-frame ones; the method was immunoSEQ multiplex PCR. The sample contains about 60,000 clones, none of them singletons. The source material was peripheral blood mononuclear cells. All receptors come from a person aged 18 to 70 in good health.

Many counts were recorded for this clone. The read terminates 3 residues before the CDR3 end, so the remaining end is supplied by the germline J gene. The chain has TRBV20-1 and TRBJ1-6, with TRBD1 as a possible D gene (5 bases). Trimming shortened V by 2 bases and J by 5 bases, and 10 bases separated the two germline ends. Germline-derived CDR1 and CDR2 are DFQATT and SNEGSKA (reference sequence). CDR3 size: 14 residues. CDR3 DNA, as far as it was read: TGCAGTGCTAGACTGGGGGGTAATAATTCACCC. It translates to CSARLGGNNSP. The full-length CDR3 reads as CSARLGGNNSPLHF.

This clone was counted at least ten times. The missing CDR3 end, 3 residues past where the read stops, is filled in from the germline J gene. This chain connects TRBV5-1 to TRBJ2-7; 9 bases are a match to TRBD2. Germline-derived CDR1 and CDR2 are SGHRS and YFSETQ. This CDR3 is 17 amino acids long. With V trimmed by 5 bases and J by 2 bases, 14 bases remained unmatched. The CDR3 region is CASRQKSGTSSTYEQYF. The covered CDR3 bases are TGCGCCAGCAGACAGAAATCCGGGACTAGCAGTACCTACGAG.

This clone came up many times. The sequence runs out 3 residues before the end of the CDR3; the remainder is reconstructed from the germline J gene. The chain employs TRBV11-2 and TRBJ2-7; maybe TRBD1 (5 bases). The CDR3 covers 14 residues. The ends were cut back, 2 bases at V and 2 bases at J, with 10 bases in the middle. CDR1 SGHAT and CDR2 FQNNGV come from the germline V gene. The CDR3 protein is CASSLKGLPYEQYF. The sequenced part of the CDR3 DNA is TGTGCCAGCAGCTTAAAGGGGTTGCCCTACGAG.

The table lists this clone with many counts. The DNA ends 3 residues before the CDR3 does, and the rest of the CDR3 is filled in from the germline J gene. J is TRBJ2-2 and V is TRBV10-3; 14 bases align to TRBD2. There are 17 residues in the CDR3. V lost 7 bases to trimming and J lost 5 bases; unmatched junction nucleotides: 9. Per the germline V gene, CDR1 is ENHRY and CDR2 is SYGVKD. The CDR3 DNA, read in part, is TGTGCCATCAAAAACCCGGGACTAGCGGGAGTTACCGGGGAG. The encoded protein is CAIKNPGLAGVTGE. The CDR3 reads in full as CAIKNPGLAGVTGELFF.

This clone was counted ten times or more. The CDR3 end falls 3 residues outside the read, so it is completed with the germline J gene. The V gene is TRBV7-9, the J gene TRBJ1-1, with D possibly being TRBD1 (5 bases). V lost 1 base to trimming and J lost 4 bases, with 7 bases between them. The germline V gene has CDR1 SEHNR and CDR2 FQNEAQ (reference sequence). This CDR3 is 13 amino acids long. CDR3 in amino acids: CASSLEGFTEAFF. The DNA read from the CDR3 is TGTGCCAGCAGCTTAGAGGGGTTCACTGAA.

This clone was counted ten times or more. The CDR3 extends 3 residues past the end of the read, so its final part is completed from the germline J gene. V and J are TRBV9 and TRBJ2-5; 7 nucleotides agree with TRBD1. CDR1 is SGDLS and CDR2 is YYNGEE in the germline V gene. Losses at the gene ends were 4 bases for V and 2 bases for J; bases not matched to a gene: 2. CDR3 length equals 13 residues. The CDR3 here is CASSLGQQETQYF. The sequenced part of the CDR3 DNA is TGTGCCAGCAGCTTGGGACAGCAAGAGACC.

This clone was observed at least ten times. The sequenced fragment ends 3 residues before the CDR3 boundary, so the rest is inferred from the germline J gene. The chain recombines TRBV19 with TRBJ2-3, with a tentative D call TRBD1 (6 bases). The V end was cut by 6 bases, the J end by 3 bases, with 10 bases between. The CDR3 loop spans 13 amino acids. Looked up from germline, CDR1 is LNHDA and CDR2 is SQIVND (reference sequence). CDR3 amino acids: CASRTGLTDTQYF. CDR3 DNA (partial): TGTGCCAGTAGAACAGGGTTGACAGATACG.

The sample holds many counts of this clone. The DNA ends 3 residues before the CDR3 does, and the rest of the CDR3 is filled in from the germline J gene. V gene TRBV6-1 combines with J gene TRBJ1-4; perhaps TRBD1 as D (5 bases). CDR1 is MNHNS and CDR2 is SASEGT in the germline V gene. The CDR3 is made up of 13 amino acids. Trimming took 4 bases from V and 8 from J, leaving 11 bases between them. The CDR3 sequence is CASSVRVSEKLFF. The covered CDR3 bases are TGTGCCAGCAGTGTCAGGGTGAGCGAAAAA.

This clone has at least ten counts. The CDR3 extends 3 residues past the end of the read, so its final part is completed from the germline J gene. The same CDR3 also results from other DNA sequences found in this sample. The rearrangement joins TRBV20-1 to TRBJ1-5; 10 bases agree with TRBD1. The V segment lost 4 bases and the J segment 5 bases; nucleotides outside the gene matches: 5. The germline gives CDR1 DFQATT, CDR2 SNEGSKA (reference sequence). The CDR3 length is 14 residues. The CDR3 spells CSATPGQGYQPQHF. The sequenced CDR3 bases are TGCAGTGCTACTCCGGGACAGGGGTATCAGCCC.